This TCR beta chain came from a study of regulatory T cells in long-lasting Graves disease. Overall study results and limits: Preferential use of TRBV28, TRBJ1-2 and TRBJ2-5 was seen in persistent disease.

Arm-PCR of CDR3 regions and iRepertoire HTBI primers were the basis on which TCR beta libraries were built. TCRdb called the multiplex PCR reads again in MiXCR, with one record for every CDR3 protein. This sample has about 530,000 distinct CDR3 sequences, with approximately 16% found just once. This clonotype was seen more than once but under ten times. Its antigen remains unknown. The CDR3 is 16 residues long. The ends were cut back, 6 bases at V and 2 bases at J, with 19 bases in the middle. CDR1 and CDR2 from the germline V gene are LNHDA and SQIVND (reference sequence). Time point specified: newly diagnosed GD, antithyroid drugs for less than 3 months. RNA isolated from PBMCs was used to make the TCR library. In addition, the sample was reused for a study of T cells in Graves' hyperthyroidism and ophthalmopathy. As that report states: Most clonotypes expanded in thyroid above 0.001 were likewise present in blood.

This sequence joins TRBV19 and TRBJ1-1; perhaps TRBD1 as D (5 bases). Material: peripheral blood mononuclear cells (PBMCs), obtained at new diagnosis, from a patient treated with antithyroid drugs. This receptor was identified in a middle-aged woman with Graves disease. This CDR3 is CASRTTGGGLNTEAFF. The CDR3 nucleotides are TGTGCCAGTAGAACCACCGGGGGGGGGTTAAACACTGAAGCTTTCTTT.